The next 32 T cell receptor beta chains were all read from a single sample in a study of blood T cell repertoires in COVID-19. Profiling relied on immunoSEQ multiplex PCR, and the TCRdb table lists in-frame clones only, not all of them. Seen here are approximately 90,000 clones, more than 75% observed once, and the top ten hold 4.5% to 6%. Specimen: peripheral blood. Receptor source: a woman of 80 years or more with acute or convalescent COVID-19.

This clone has only a few counts. The chain is built from TRBV6-5 and TRBJ1-2; 9 bases fit TRBD1. Germline CDR1 is MNHEY and CDR2 is SVGAGI. V shed 8 bases and J 1 base; nucleotides not matched to a gene: 5. The CDR3 covers 14 residues. The DNA of the CDR3 is TGTGCCAGCGGAAACAGGGGGCTTAACTATGGCTACACCTTC. It codes for CASGNRGLNYGYTF.

The V gene is TRBV7-2, the J gene TRBJ1-2; 9 bases map to TRBD1. After removal of 0 bases from V and 5 bases from J, the junction contained 4 bases not matched to a gene. The CDR3 spans 15 residues. The germline V gene has CDR1 SGHTA and CDR2 FQGNSA. This chain's CDR3 is CASSLAAQGAYGYTF. The DNA for the CDR3 is TGTGCCAGCAGCTTAGCAGCACAGGGGGCATATGGCTACACCTTC. The complete variable domain, with remaining parts taken from reference TRBV7-2 and TRBJ1-2, reads GAGVSQSPSNKVTEKGKDVELRCDPISGHTALYWYRQSLGQGLEFLIYFQGNSAPDKSGLPSDRFSAERTGGSVSTLTIQRTQQEDSAVYLCASSLAAQGAYGYTFGSGTRLTVV.

The chain recombines TRBV11-2 with TRBJ2-2; TRBD2 agrees at 10 bases. J lost 4 bases, V lost 6 bases, and 14 bases had no gene match. Germline CDR1 SGHAT, CDR2 FQNNGV. The CDR3 is 18 residues long. The CDR3 protein is CASRPFSASGRRTGELFF. The DNA of the CDR3 is TGTGCCAGCAGGCCCTTCTCGGCTAGCGGGAGACGCACCGGGGAGCTGTTTTTT.

The chain uses TRBV24-1 and TRBJ2-3, with TRBD1 matching 8 bases. The length of the CDR3 is 17 residues. CDR1 is KGHDR, CDR2 SFDVKD, per germline. Germline trimming cut 4 bases from V and 2 bases from J; bases unmatched to any gene: 10. CDR3 DNA sequence: TGTGCCACCAGTGACCGCGGACAGGGAACTAACACAGATACGCAGTATTTT. Amino acids: CATSDRGQGTNTDTQYF.

V usage is TRBV6-5 and J usage is TRBJ1-5, with 11 positions matching TRBD1. The CDR3 consists of 16 residues. Looked up from germline, CDR1 is MNHEY and CDR2 is SVGAGI. J lost 6 bases, V lost 4 bases, and 8 bases had no gene match. The chain's CDR3 is CASSSGTGGNSQPQHF. In DNA, the CDR3 is TGTGCCAGCAGTTCCGGGACAGGGGGTAACAGTCAGCCCCAGCATTTT.

V and J are TRBV5-1 and TRBJ1-5; 9 bases are shared with TRBD1. The CDR3 contains 15 residues. The J segment lost 0 bases and the V segment lost 4 bases, leaving 2 bases of the junction unmatched. Germline CDR1 reads SGHRS; CDR2 reads YFSETQ. Here the CDR3 DNA reads TGCGCCAGCAGCCCGGACAGGGGTAGCAATCAGCCCCAGCATTTT. This gives the protein CASSPDRGSNQPQHF. The full variable domain, rest sourced from reference TRBV5-1 and TRBJ1-5, is KAGVTQTPRYLIKTRGQQVTLSCSPISGHRSVSWYQQTPGQGLQFLFEYFSETQRNKGNFPGRFSGRQFSNSRSEMNVSTLELGDSALYLCASSPDRGSNQPQHFGDGTRLSIL.

The rearrangement links TRBV6-5 to TRBJ2-7, with D unresolved. Per germline, CDR1 MNHEY and CDR2 SVGAGI. The length of the CDR3 is 13 residues. V lost 4 bases and J lost 3, with 10 bases in between. The CDR3 region is CASSSPVSYEQYF. As DNA, the CDR3 is TGTGCCAGCAGTTCGCCCGTGAGCTACGAGCAGTACTTC.

The V gene is TRBV7-3, the J gene TRBJ2-1, with TRBD2 matching over 7 bases. The germline V gene encodes CDR1 SGHTA and CDR2 FQGTGA. The CDR3 is 14 amino acids. After removal of 4 bases from V and 3 bases from J, the junction contained 3 bases not matched to a gene. Here the CDR3 DNA reads TGTGCCAGCAGCTCAGGCGGGAGCTACAATGAGCAGTTCTTC. It encodes CASSSGGSYNEQFF.

This clone came up a few times. This chain links TRBV2 with TRBJ2-3, with 10 bases that match TRBD2. Germline trimming cut 5 bases from V and 3 bases from J; bases unmatched to any gene: 14. CDR3 length: 18 residues. Germline CDR1 and CDR2: SNHLY and FYNNEI. Written as DNA, the CDR3 is TGTGCCAGCAGTTCGTACCTGGGACTAGCGATTCCTACAGATACGCAGTATTTT. Protein: CASSSYLGLAIPTDTQYF.

The chain has TRBV7-2 and TRBJ1-6; possible D gene TRBD1, 6 bases. The germline V gene encodes CDR1 SGHTA and CDR2 FQGNSA. The V end was cut by 1 base, the J end by 10 bases, with 11 bases between. The CDR3 spans 14 residues. The CDR3 reads CASSLEGVGSPLHF. The CDR3 DNA reads as TGTGCCAGCAGCTTAGAGGGGGTAGGGTCACCCCTCCACTTT.

This sequence joins TRBV25-1 and TRBJ2-6; unclear D gene. The ends were cut back, 7 bases at V and 0 bases at J, with 4 bases in the middle. CDR1 and CDR2 from the germline V gene are MGHDK and SYGVNS. The CDR3 extends over 13 amino acids. In nucleotides, the CDR3 is TGTGCCAGCACCTCCTCTGGGGCCAACGTCCTGACTTTC. It specifies CASTSSGANVLTF. Filled out from reference TRBV25-1 and TRBJ2-6, the complete variable domain reads EADIYQTPRYLVIGTGKKITLECSQTMGHDKMYWYQQDPGMELHLIHYSYGVNSTEKGDLSSESTVSRIRTEHFPLTLESARPSHTSQYLCASTSSGANVLTFGAGSRLTVL.

The gene calls are TRBV3-1 (or the pseudogene TRBV3-2) and TRBJ2-1; 10 bases agree with TRBD2. This CDR3 is 16 amino acids long. CDR1 LGHDT and CDR2 YNNKEL come from the germline V gene (reference sequence). Trimming cost V 1 base and J 5 bases; bases outside gene matches: 5. The CDR3 reads CASSQVTSGHDNEQFF. The CDR3 nucleotides are TGTGCCAGCAGCCAAGTGACTAGCGGGCACGACAATGAGCAGTTCTTC.

A single count supports this clone. The chain uses TRBV6-1 and TRBJ2-2; perhaps TRBD2 as D (6 bases). CDR1 and CDR2 (germline): MNHNS, SASEGT. This CDR3 region has 16 residues. V was cut by 3 bases and J by 1 base, with 12 bases left in between. The DNA of the CDR3 is TGTGCCAGCAGTGACGTGACTAGATGGAACACCGGGGAGCTGTTTTTT. This encodes CASSDVTRWNTGELFF.

This chain connects TRBV2 to TRBJ2-2; D may be TRBD2 (5 bases). Germline CDR1 is SNHLY and CDR2 is FYNNEI. Trimming cost V 8 bases and J 4 bases, with 14 bases left between them. The CDR3 covers 14 residues. The CDR3 nucleotides are TGTGCCAGCTTGGGCAGGCGGGCCACCGGGGAGCTGTTTTTT. It translates to CASLGRRATGELFF. The full variable domain, with the rest looked up from reference TRBV2 and TRBJ2-2, is EPEVTQTPSHQVTQMGQEVILRCVPISNHLYFYWYRQILGQKVEFLVSFYNNEISEKSEIFDDQFSVERPDGSNFTLKIRSTKLEDSAMYFCASLGRRATGELFFGEGSRLTVL.

This chain uses TRBV19 with TRBJ1-2, with 8 positions matching TRBD1. Germline V gene lookup returns CDR1 LNHDA and CDR2 SQIVND (reference sequence). The CDR3 has 15 residues. V was pared by 5 bases and J by 3 bases, with 8 bases of the junction left unmatched. In DNA form, the CDR3 reads TGTGCCAGTAGTTCTGCGGACAGGGAATACTATGGCTACACCTTC. Translated: CASSSADREYYGYTF.

This chain joins TRBV6-2 or TRBV6-3 and TRBJ2-7; tentative D call: TRBD1 (6 bases). Germline V CDR1 and CDR2: MNHEY, SVGEGT. The CDR3 covers 14 residues. Trimming took off 5 bases at V and 0 bases at J, with 11 bases between the two ends. The CDR3 here is CASSNRESSYEQYF. CDR3 DNA sequence: TGTGCCAGCAGTAACAGGGAAAGCTCCTACGAGCAGTACTTC.

The chain combines TRBV12-5 with TRBJ2-7, with 11 nucleotides matching TRBD1. CDR3 length: 16 residues. Germline CDR1 is LGHNT and CDR2 is FRNRAP. The junction had 3 bases not matched to a gene; V was cut back by 1 base and J by 1 base. The CDR3 coding sequence is TGTGCTAGTGGTTTGGGCCGGGACAGGGGGTCCTACGAGCAGTACTTC. Translation: CASGLGRDRGSYEQYF.

The V gene is TRBV15, the J gene TRBJ2-1; 11 bases map to TRBD1. V was pared by 1 base and J by 7 bases, with 3 bases of the junction left unmatched. The CDR3 sequence is 15 residues long. Germline values: CDR1 LNHNV, CDR2 YYDKDF (reference sequence). The CDR3 nucleotides read TGTGCCACCAGCAGAGGGGACAGGGGGATGAATGAGCAGTTCTTC. Amino acids: CATSRGDRGMNEQFF.

This clone came up once. The chain has TRBV5-6 and TRBJ2-2; D is unclear. This CDR3 is 12 amino acids long. V was clipped by 4 bases and J by 6 bases, with 7 bases between them. Germline CDR1 SGHDT, CDR2 YYEEEE. CDR3 amino acids: CASSLSSGELFF. Here the CDR3 DNA reads TGTGCCAGCAGCCTTTCTTCCGGGGAGCTGTTTTTT.

Regarding this clone: One junction end disagrees with the germline gene, perhaps due to a read error. The chain is built from TRBV29-1 and TRBJ1-2; 8 bases line up with TRBD1. CDR3 length: 13 residues. Germline V gene lookup returns CDR1 SQVTM and CDR2 ANQGSEA. CDR3 nucleotides: TGCAGCGTTGAGGGACAGGTTGGCTATGCCTACACCTTC. Residues: CSVEGQVGYAYTF.

The V gene is TRBV29-1, the J gene TRBJ1-2, with TRBD1 as a possible D gene (5 bases). Trimming removed 6 bases from V and 1 base from J, with 12 bases in between. The CDR3 runs 13 residues. Germline CDR1 and CDR2: SQVTM and ANQGSEA. The CDR3 loop is CSVIPGLNYGYTF. CDR3 DNA: TGCAGCGTCATTCCGGGACTTAACTATGGCTACACCTTC.

V and J are TRBV5-1 and TRBJ2-1; TRBD2 aligns across 9 bases. CDR1 is SGHRS and CDR2 is YFSETQ in the germline V gene. J gave up 8 bases and V 2 bases, and 11 bases lay outside the gene matches. There are 16 residues in the CDR3. DNA of the CDR3: TGCGCCAGCAGCTTATTTGCGGGAGGGCCCAAGGATGAGCAGTTCTTC. It codes for CASSLFAGGPKDEQFF.

There are a few counts of this clone. The genes are TRBV7-2 and TRBJ2-3; 8 bases match TRBD2. Germline CDR1 is SGHTA and CDR2 is FQGNSA. V gave up 4 bases and J gave up 2 bases; unmatched junction bases: 5. The CDR3 totals 15 residues. This chain's CDR3 is CASSSRGGNTDTQYF. In DNA, the CDR3 is TGTGCCAGCAGCTCACGGGGGGGAAACACAGATACGCAGTATTTT. Full variable domain (outside the CDR3, taken from reference TRBV7-2 and TRBJ2-3): GAGVSQSPSNKVTEKGKDVELRCDPISGHTALYWYRQSLGQGLEFLIYFQGNSAPDKSGLPSDRFSAERTGGSVSTLTIQRTQQEDSAVYLCASSSRGGNTDTQYFGPGTRLTVL.

The chain employs TRBV5-1 and TRBJ1-2; TRBD1 matches 7 bases. Trimming removed 4 bases from V and 12 bases from J; junction bases left unmatched: 6. CDR1 and CDR2 from the germline V gene are SGHRS and YFSETQ. CDR3 length: 11 residues. CDR3 amino acids: CASSLQGLHTF. As DNA, the CDR3 is TGCGCCAGCAGCCTACAGGGGCTCCACACCTTC.

This clone was seen just once. This sequence joins TRBV7-3 and TRBJ1-1; the D gene is possibly TRBD1 (6 bases). V dropped 5 bases and J dropped 1 base, with 17 bases sitting between them. CDR3 length equals 16 residues. CDR1 SGHTA and CDR2 FQGTGA come from the germline V gene. Here the CDR3 DNA reads TGTGCCAGCAGCCCCAATTTACAGGGCCGGAACACTGAAGCTTTCTTT. It codes for CASSPNLQGRNTEAFF.

The rearrangement links TRBV3-1 (or the pseudogene TRBV3-2) to TRBJ2-1; 7 bases agree with TRBD2. From germline, CDR1 is LGHDT and CDR2 YNNKEL (reference sequence). Trimming took 8 bases from V and 4 from J; bases not matched to a gene: 17. This CDR3 is built from 17 residues. Here the CDR3 DNA reads TGTGCCAGCGAATTAAGCGGGGTACCCCGAAATTACAATGAGCAGTTCTTC. Protein: CASELSGVPRNYNEQFF.

The gene calls are TRBV5-1 and TRBJ2-5; TRBD2 might be the D (6 bases). V was cut by 3 bases and J by 3 bases, with 15 bases left in between. Looked up from germline, CDR1 is SGHRS and CDR2 is YFSETQ. The length of the CDR3 is 15 residues. The CDR3 loop is CASSWATRGEETQYF. DNA of the CDR3: TGCGCCAGCAGCTGGGCGACTAGGGGTGAAGAGACCCAGTACTTC.

The chain links TRBV5-1 to TRBJ2-7, with 11 bases that match TRBD2. The germline CDR1 and CDR2 sequences are SGHRS and YFSETQ. Trimming cost V 7 bases and J 2 bases; bases outside gene matches: 5. The CDR3 has 14 amino acids. This chain's CDR3 is CASSGTSGTYEQYF. Here the CDR3 DNA reads TGCGCCAGCTCCGGGACTAGCGGAACCTACGAGCAGTACTTC. The whole variable domain, remainder taken from reference TRBV5-1 and TRBJ2-7, is KAGVTQTPRYLIKTRGQQVTLSCSPISGHRSVSWYQQTPGQGLQFLFEYFSETQRNKGNFPGRFSGRQFSNSRSEMNVSTLELGDSALYLCASSGTSGTYEQYFGPGTRLTVT.

The rearrangement uses TRBV11-1 and TRBJ1-2, with 8 bases aligning to TRBD1. The CDR3 totals 16 residues. Per the germline V gene, CDR1 is SGHAT and CDR2 is FQDESV (reference sequence). V dropped 5 bases and J dropped 5; count of bases not matched to a gene: 13. CDR3 residues: CASSQTGTGHVYGYTF. CDR3 nucleotides: TGTGCCAGCAGCCAAACCGGGACAGGCCATGTTTATGGCTACACCTTC.

The count of this clone is one. V gene TRBV7-2 combines with J gene TRBJ1-2; TRBD1 agrees at 8 bases. There are 14 residues in the CDR3. J was trimmed by 8 bases and V by 5 bases; bases with no gene match: 10. Germline CDR1 SGHTA, CDR2 FQGNSA. The CDR3 reads CASSPTTGVRGYTF. The CDR3 DNA reads TGTGCCAGCAGCCCAACGACAGGGGTGAGAGGCTACACCTTC.

The chain links TRBV29-1 to TRBJ2-7; 7 bases align to TRBD2. This CDR3 has 13 amino acids. Per germline, CDR1 SQVTM and CDR2 ANQGSEA. After removal of 4 bases from V and 3 bases from J, the junction contained 6 bases not matched to a gene. DNA of the CDR3: TGCAGCGTTGGTCTAGCGGAGAACTACGAGCAGTACTTC. This translates into CSVGLAENYEQYF.

The chain joins TRBV10-3 to TRBJ2-1, with 8 positions matching TRBD1. The CDR3 has 14 residues. Germline assignment: CDR1 ENHRY and CDR2 SYGVKD. The V gene end was trimmed by 4 bases and the J gene end by 9 bases; junction bases not matched to a gene: 8. DNA for the CDR3: TGTGCCATCAGTGCAAGGACAGGGTTTGGTGAGCAGTTCTTC. Translating gives CAISARTGFGEQFF.